This note documents a single T cell receptor (beta chain) sequence. Its antigen remains unidentified. One junction end does not reproduce the germline sequence, and a read error may be involved. Each donor was nominally healthy when sampled (though unrecorded immune exposures were likely). PCR primers comprised 60 Vbeta and 13 Jbeta primers. The method was immunoSEQ multiplex PCR; TCRdb's version includes in-frame clones alone and lacks a portion of them. The sample contains more than 95,000 clones, over 75% of which appear only once. The entry originates in a study of cytomegalovirus exposure and HLA in healthy donors. There are 15 residues in the CDR3. Germline V lookup: CDR1 MGHRA, CDR2 YSYEKL. Whole-study results and caveats: Most of the CMV-associated TCR beta chains (in a later analysis) appeared to be HLA-restricted.

The chain carries TRBV4-1 and TRBJ1-2; 10 bases line up with TRBD1. This TCR was sampled from a woman between 35 and 50 years old in good health and CMV-seropositive. The sample comprised PBMCs. CDR3 sequence (DNA): TGCGCCAGCAGCCAAGATTCGCTCAGGGACAGGGGCCAGGCCTTC. Translating gives CASSQDSLRDRGQAF.